The sequence of this T cell receptor (beta chain) was determined in a study of T cell repertoires in cytomegalovirus infection. The CDR3 spans 13 residues. The V end lost 7 bases, the J end lost 8 bases, and 17 bases lay between the germline ends. In germline, CDR1 is KGHSH, CDR2 LQKENI. Via MiXCR, TCRdb re-called the reads, giving one row per CDR3 protein. The data hold around 130,000 distinct CDR3 sequences, with 7% to 10% observed a single time. The V call is TRBV18, the J call TRBJ1-2, with D unresolved. Sequencing was done on a sample of PBMCs. The clonotype was recovered from a human donor in good health (CMV status not recorded). Some clones in this sample may be carry-over from other donors' samples. CDR3 sequence reads: CASWLGLSMGYTF. The CDR3 DNA is TGTGCCAGCTGGCTAGGGCTGTCGATGGGCTACACCTTC.